One and the same sample provided the 7 T cell receptor beta chains below, sequenced in a study of regulatory T cells in long-lasting Graves disease. Time point defined: newly diagnosed GD, antithyroid drugs for less than 3 months. Making the TCR library involved RNA that had been extracted from PBMCs. HTBI primers from iRepertoire and Arm-PCR of CDR3 regions yielded the TCR beta libraries. TCRdb redid the calling of the multiplex PCR reads with MiXCR, one entry per CDR3 protein. This sample has about 350,000 distinct CDR3 sequences, with roughly a sixth found just once. Another study also made use of these data, one on T cells in Graves' hyperthyroidism and ophthalmopathy.

Specimen: peripheral blood mononuclear cells (PBMCs), collected at new diagnosis, from a patient treated with antithyroid drugs. These receptors were taken from a man aged 40-50 years with Graves disease.

This chain joins TRBV2 and TRBJ1-3; 7 nucleotides match TRBD1. The CDR3 runs 15 residues. Germline V CDR1 and CDR2: SNHLY, FYNNEI. V lost 4 bases, J lost 1 base, and 4 bases stayed unmatched. The CDR3 here is CASSAQGVSGNTIYF. The CDR3 DNA follows: TGTGCCAGCAGTGCGCAGGGGGTATCTGGAAACACCATATATTTT.

This clonotype has a count of ten or more. The genes are TRBV12-3 or TRBV12-4 and TRBJ1-3; no firm D call. V lost 2 bases to trimming and J lost 0 bases, with 8 bases between them. The CDR3 contains 15 residues. In DNA, the CDR3 is TGTGCCAGCAGTTTACGTGCCAGCTCTGGAAACACCATATATTTT. This codes for CASSLRASSGNTIYF.

This clonotype was observed a handful of times. The chain is built from TRBV20-1 and TRBJ1-2; the match to TRBD1 covers 7 bases. The CDR3 has 14 residues. CDR1 is DFQATT, CDR2 SNEGSKA, per germline (reference sequence). V shed 3 bases, J shed 6 bases, and the junction held 10 bases outside the gene matches. The CDR3 DNA is TGCAGTGCTAGGGTGAGGGGGCGCCTGGATGGCTACACCTTC. Protein sequence: CSARVRGRLDGYTF.

There are many counts of this clonotype. The rearrangement links TRBV20-1 to TRBJ2-7; D possibly corresponds to TRBD2 (6 bases). Trimming took 0 bases from V and 2 from J, leaving 17 bases between them. The CDR3 runs to 16 residues. Germline V gene lookup returns CDR1 DFQATT and CDR2 SNEGSKA (reference sequence). CDR3 residues: CSARDPKGGPPYEQYF. The CDR3 nucleotides read TGCAGTGCTAGAGACCCCAAAGGAGGGCCCCCCTACGAGCAGTACTTC.

At least ten counts were recorded for this clonotype. The J gene is TRBJ2-4, the V gene TRBV11-3, with 8 bases fitting TRBD1. The CDR3 is made up of 15 amino acids. CDR1 and CDR2 (germline): SGHNT, YENEEA. With 4 bases clipped from V and 5 bases from J, the junction kept 7 bases outside the gene matches. The CDR3 spells CASSSGPGQENIQYF. For the CDR3, the DNA is TGTGCCAGCAGCTCCGGACCGGGACAGGAAAACATTCAGTACTTC.

In this sample, this clonotype turned up a few times. The gene calls are TRBV20-1 and TRBJ2-2; D is perhaps TRBD1 (5 bases). Germline V gene data show CDR1 as DFQATT and CDR2 as SNEGSKA (reference sequence). Between the trimmed V and J ends, which lost 0 bases and 2 bases, there was a span of 10 bases. This CDR3 region has 15 residues. This chain's CDR3 is CSARDRVVNTGELFF. Written as DNA, the CDR3 is TGCAGTGCTAGAGACAGGGTGGTTAACACCGGGGAGCTGTTTTTT.

The rearrangement joins TRBV5-6 to TRBJ2-2; perhaps D is TRBD1 or TRBD2 (6 bases each). Germline CDR1 and CDR2: SGHDT and YYEEEE. CDR3 size: 15 residues. The germline V and J ends were trimmed by 4 bases and 6 bases, with 16 bases remaining between them. The CDR3 reads CASSIRGHEAGELFF. Here the CDR3 DNA reads TGTGCCAGCAGCATCCGGGGGCATGAAGCCGGGGAGCTGTTTTTT.